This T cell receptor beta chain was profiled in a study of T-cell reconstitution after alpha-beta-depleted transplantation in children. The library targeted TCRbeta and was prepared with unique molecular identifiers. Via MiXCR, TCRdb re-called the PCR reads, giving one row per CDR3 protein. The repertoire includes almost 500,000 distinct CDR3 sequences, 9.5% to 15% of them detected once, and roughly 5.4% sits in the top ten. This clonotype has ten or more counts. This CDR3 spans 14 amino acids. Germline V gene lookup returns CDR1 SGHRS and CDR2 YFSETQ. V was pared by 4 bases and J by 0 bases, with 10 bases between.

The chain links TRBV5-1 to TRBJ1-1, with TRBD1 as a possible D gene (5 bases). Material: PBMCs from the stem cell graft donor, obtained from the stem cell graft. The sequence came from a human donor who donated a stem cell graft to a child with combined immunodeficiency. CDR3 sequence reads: CASSGATMNTEAFF. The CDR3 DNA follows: TGCGCCAGCAGCGGGGCAACGATGAACACTGAAGCTTTCTTT.